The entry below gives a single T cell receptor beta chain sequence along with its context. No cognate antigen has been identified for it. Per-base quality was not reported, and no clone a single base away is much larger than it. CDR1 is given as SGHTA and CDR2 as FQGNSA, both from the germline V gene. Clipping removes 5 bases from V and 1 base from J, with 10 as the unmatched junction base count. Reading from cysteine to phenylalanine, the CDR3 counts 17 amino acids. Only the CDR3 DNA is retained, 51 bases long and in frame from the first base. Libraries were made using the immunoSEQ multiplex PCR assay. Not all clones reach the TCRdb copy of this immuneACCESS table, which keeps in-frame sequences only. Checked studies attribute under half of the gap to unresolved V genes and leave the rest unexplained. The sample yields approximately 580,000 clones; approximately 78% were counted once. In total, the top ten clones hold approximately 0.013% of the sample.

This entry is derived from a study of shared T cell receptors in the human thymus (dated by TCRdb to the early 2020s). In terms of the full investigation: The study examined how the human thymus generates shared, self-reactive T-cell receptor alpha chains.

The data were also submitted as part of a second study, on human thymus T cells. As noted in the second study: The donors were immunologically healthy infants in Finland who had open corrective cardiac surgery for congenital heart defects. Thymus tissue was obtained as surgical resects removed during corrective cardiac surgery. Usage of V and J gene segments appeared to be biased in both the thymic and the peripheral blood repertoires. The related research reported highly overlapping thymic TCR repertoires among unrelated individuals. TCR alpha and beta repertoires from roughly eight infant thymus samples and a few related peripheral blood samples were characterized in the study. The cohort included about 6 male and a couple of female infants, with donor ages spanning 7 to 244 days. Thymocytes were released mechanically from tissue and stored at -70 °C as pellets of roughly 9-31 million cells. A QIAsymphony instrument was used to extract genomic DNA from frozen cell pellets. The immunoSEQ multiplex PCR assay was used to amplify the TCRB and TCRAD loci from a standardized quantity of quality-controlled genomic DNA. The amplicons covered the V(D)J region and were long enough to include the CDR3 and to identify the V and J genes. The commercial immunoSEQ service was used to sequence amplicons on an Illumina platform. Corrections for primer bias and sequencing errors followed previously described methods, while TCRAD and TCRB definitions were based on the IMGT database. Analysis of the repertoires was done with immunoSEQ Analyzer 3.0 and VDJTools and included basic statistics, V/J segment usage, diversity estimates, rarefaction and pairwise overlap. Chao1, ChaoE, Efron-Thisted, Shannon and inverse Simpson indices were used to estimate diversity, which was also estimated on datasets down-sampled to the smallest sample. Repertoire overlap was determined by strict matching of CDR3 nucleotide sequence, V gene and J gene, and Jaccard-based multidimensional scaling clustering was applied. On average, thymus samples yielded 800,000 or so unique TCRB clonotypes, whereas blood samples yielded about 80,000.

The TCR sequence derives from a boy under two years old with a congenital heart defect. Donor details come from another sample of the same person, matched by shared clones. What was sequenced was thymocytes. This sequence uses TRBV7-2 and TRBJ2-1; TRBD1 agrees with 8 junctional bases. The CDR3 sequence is CASSLRHRGISYNEQFF. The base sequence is TGTGCCAGCAGCCTTCGCCACAGGGGGATATCCTACAATGAGCAGTTCTTC. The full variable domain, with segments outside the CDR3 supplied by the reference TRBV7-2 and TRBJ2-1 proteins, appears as GAGVSQSPSNKVTEKGKDVELRCDPISGHTALYWYRQSLGQGLEFLIYFQGNSAPDKSGLPSDRFSAERTGGSVSTLTIQRTQQEDSAVYLCASSLRHRGISYNEQFFGPGTRLTVL.